The present TCR beta chain was sequenced within a study of cytomegalovirus exposure and HLA in healthy donors. With 60 Vbeta and 13 Jbeta primers, the PCR was carried out. The assay was immunoSEQ multiplex PCR, and TCRdb's table has in-frame clones only and misses some. This sample has under 200,000 clones; over 60% occur once, and the top ten carry around 2.8%. The CDR3 is 17 amino acids. Concerning this clone itself: Its target is not known.

Study findings and constraints: Presence/absence analyses treated sequencing depth as roughly uniform across donors. After further analysis at a later stage, 16,951 TCR beta sequences were associated with HLA alleles at 0.05 false discovery rate. Diagnosis of cytomegalovirus status made by the classifier reportedly showed high specificity and sensitivity.

Material: PBMCs. This sequence originates from a woman in her twenties or thirties in good health and CMV-seronegative. This sequence joins TRBV21-1 and TRBJ2-5; the table calls TRBD2, which could not be checked here. TRBV21-1 is a listed pseudogene. The CDR3 region is CASSIGPALTSEETQYF. The CDR3 nucleotides read TGTGCCAGCAGCATCGGACCCGCGCTGACTAGTGAGGAGACCCAGTACTTC.